The rows below give T cell receptor beta chains drawn from one sample of a study of regulatory T cells in long-lasting Graves disease. TCRdb re-called the multiplex PCR reads with MiXCR, one entry per CDR3 protein. The sample holds 350,000 to 550,000 distinct CDR3 sequences, about 16% seen once. The same sample was also studied in work on T cells in Graves' hyperthyroidism and ophthalmopathy.

The source material was peripheral blood mononuclear cells (PBMCs), sampled at new diagnosis, from a patient treated with antithyroid drugs. These receptors were collected from a woman under 30 with Graves disease. CDR3s include the opening cysteine and the closing phenylalanine or tryptophan. The order of the fields is clone size, D gene, V gene, CDR3 length, J gene, CDR3 protein, CDR3 DNA. A D gene is named only where the DNA matches it firmly. Expanded clones are given a class, and other clones once, few, many or no size at all.

>many|-|TRBV2|16|TRBJ2-1
CASKIPGRGEANEQFF
TGTGCCAGCAAGATTCCAGGGAGGGGGGAGGCCAATGAGCAGTTCTTC
>many|-|TRBV12-3/TRBV12-4|12|TRBJ2-3
CASRTLAPTQYF
TGTGCCAGCAGGACGCTAGCACCTACGCAGTATTTT
>-|TRBD2|TRBV19|16|TRBJ2-1
CASSSRLAGEINEQFF
TGTGCCAGTAGTTCCAGACTAGCGGGAGAGATAAATGAGCAGTTCTTC
>-|TRBD2|TRBV13|14|TRBJ2-7
CATRLAGGPYEQYF
TGTGCCACCCGACTAGCGGGAGGGCCCTACGAGCAGTACTTC
>many|-|TRBV30|14|TRBJ2-5
CAWTGTNNQETQYF
TGTGCCTGGACCGGGACGAATAACCAAGAGACCCAGTACTTC
>-|TRBD1|TRBV7-9|15|TRBJ1-4
CASSLNEGAREKLFF
TGTGCCAGCAGCCTCAACGAGGGGGCGCGTGAAAAACTGTTTTTT
>-|-|TRBV5-4|14|TRBJ2-1
CASSLPGFGNEQFF
TGTGCCAGCAGCTTGCCGGGGTTTGGAAATGAGCAGTTCTTC
>many|TRBD1|TRBV12-3/TRBV12-4|18|TRBJ1-5
CASSLALLTTGSNQPQHF
TGTGCCAGCAGTTTAGCGCTACTGACGACAGGGTCCAATCAGCCCCAGCATTTT
>many|-|TRBV7-9|15|TRBJ2-1
CASRHRGGGNNEQFF
TGTGCCAGCAGACACAGGGGGGGGGGTAACAATGAGCAGTTCTTC
>many|-|TRBV2|14|TRBJ2-2
CASTGRGNTGELFF
TGTGCCAGCACTGGGCGAGGGAACACCGGGGAGCTGTTTTTT
>many|TRBD2|TRBV6-1|13|TRBJ2-7
CASGQREGHEQYF
TGTGCCAGCGGTCAGCGGGAGGGCCACGAGCAGTACTTC
>many|TRBD1|TRBV6-5|16|TRBJ2-5
CASSSPYRGKRETQYF
TGTGCCAGCAGTTCGCCTTACAGGGGGAAGAGGGAGACCCAGTACTTC
>many|-|TRBV28|13|TRBJ2-1
CASSSGQDGEQFF
TGTGCCAGCAGTTCAGGCCAAGACGGTGAGCAGTTCTTC
>many|TRBD2|TRBV14|14|TRBJ2-1
CASSQRREVNEQFF
TGTGCCAGCAGCCAACGTCGGGAGGTGAATGAGCAGTTCTTC
>few|-|TRBV6-1|12|TRBJ1-2
CASSEYNYGYTF
TGTGCCAGCAGTGAATACAACTATGGCTACACCTTC
>few|TRBD2|TRBV19|18|TRBJ2-2
CASSPAVLAGVVTGELFF
TGTGCCAGTAGCCCAGCGGTACTAGCGGGAGTCGTCACCGGGGAGCTGTTTTTT
>-|TRBD2|TRBV12-3/TRBV12-4|16|TRBJ2-2
CASSLFSGRSYGELFF
TGTGCCAGCAGTTTATTTAGCGGGAGGTCATACGGGGAGCTGTTTTTT
>-|-|TRBV27|10|TRBJ1-4
CASSDRDRGF
TGTGCCAGCAGTGACCGGGACCGAGGGTTT
>many|-|TRBV28|16|TRBJ2-2
CASSLRPGRNTGELFF
TGTGCCAGCAGTTTACGCCCCGGCCGGAACACCGGGGAGCTGTTTTTT
>many|TRBD2|TRBV5-1|15|TRBJ2-1
CASSLVVSGSTEQFF
TGCGCCAGCAGCTTGGTGGTCAGCGGGAGCACTGAGCAGTTCTTC
>many|-|TRBV28|14|TRBJ2-7
CASSLGGVAVEQYF
TGTGCCAGCAGCCTAGGGGGTGTGGCAGTGGAGCAGTACTTC
>-|-|TRBV13|17|TRBJ1-4
CASSLRTSRRSNEKLFF
TGTGCCAGCAGCCTCAGGACCTCCCGGAGATCTAATGAAAAACTGTTTTTT
>few|-|TRBV14|16|TRBJ2-1
CASSHDRGFVGNEQFF
TGTGCCAGCAGCCACGACCGGGGATTCGTGGGCAATGAGCAGTTCTTC